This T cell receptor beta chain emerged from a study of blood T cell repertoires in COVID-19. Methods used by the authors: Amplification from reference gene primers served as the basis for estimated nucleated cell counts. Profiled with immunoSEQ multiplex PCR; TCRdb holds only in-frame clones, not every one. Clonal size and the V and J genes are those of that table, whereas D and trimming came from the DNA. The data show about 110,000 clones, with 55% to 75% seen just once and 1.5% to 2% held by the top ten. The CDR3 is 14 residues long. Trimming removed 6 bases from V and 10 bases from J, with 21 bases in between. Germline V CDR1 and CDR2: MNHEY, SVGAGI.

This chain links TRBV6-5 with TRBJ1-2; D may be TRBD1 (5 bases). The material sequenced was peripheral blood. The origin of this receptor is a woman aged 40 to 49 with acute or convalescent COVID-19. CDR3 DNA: TGTGCCAGCAGGGACCTTAGGGGCGCGACAATCTACACCTTC. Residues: CASRDLRGATIYTF.